The TCR beta chain under discussion was sequenced for a study of control samples from healthy donors and cancer patients (TCRdb year 2020). Preparation of the library involved the immunoSEQ multiplex PCR assay. TCRdb mirrors the immuneACCESS table, restricted to in-frame sequences. Some clones are absent from its copies; in checked studies, under half trace to an unresolved V gene, and the reason for the others is unknown. This sample has about 73,000 clones in its table, and 89% of those were observed once. Under 20% of the sample comes from the top ten. About this clone itself: Its antigen is currently not known. No much larger clone is present one base from it, and per-base qualities are unavailable.

There are 14 amino acids in the CDR3, from cysteine to phenylalanine inclusive. Just CDR3 DNA is preserved here, 42 bases in frame from base 1. V gives up 1 base and J gives up 12 bases, and the segment between their germline ends measures 16 bases. The germline V gene encodes CDR1 SEHNR and CDR2 FQNEAQ (reference sequence). The sequence derives from a man aged 55 to 70 with lung cancer. The sample was PBMCs. The sequence joins TRBV7-9 to TRBJ2-1; no confident D gene assignment can be made. For the CDR3, the sequence is CASSLGVTQRRQFF. The DNA sequence follows: TGTGCCAGCAGCTTAGGGGTGACCCAAAGGAGGCAGTTCTTC. Full variable domain (CDR3 extended with the reference TRBV7-9 and TRBJ2-1 proteins): DTGVSQNPRHKITKRGQNVTFRCDPISEHNRLYWYRQTLGQGPEFLTYFQNEAQLEKSRLLSDRFSAERPKGSFSTLEIQRTEQGDSAMYLCASSLGVTQRRQFFGPGTRLTVL.